This TCR beta chain emerged from a study of T cells after yellow fever vaccination. Overall study: Those fractions that held only low numbers of cells were prepared using the SMART-Seq v4 Ultra Low Input RNA kit.

In germline, CDR1 is SEHNR, CDR2 FQNEAQ (reference sequence). The CDR3 extends over 16 amino acids. V shed 5 bases and J 1 base; nucleotides not matched to a gene: 6. In TCRdb, the 5' RACE reads were re-called with MiXCR into one record per CDR3 protein. Of 350,000 to 450,000 distinct CDR3 sequences in the sample, approximately 18% are singletons; the top ten hold about a sixth. The TCR sequence derives from a man aged 18 to 35 who received the YFV17D yellow fever vaccine. Sequenced here: PBMCs, sampled before the yellow fever booster vaccination. The chain has TRBV7-9 and TRBJ2-3; 10 nucleotides agree with TRBD1. The CDR3 DNA reads as TGTGCCAGCAGCCAGACAGGGGGCCGGCGCACAGATACGCAGTATTTT. Translating gives CASSQTGGRRTDTQYF.